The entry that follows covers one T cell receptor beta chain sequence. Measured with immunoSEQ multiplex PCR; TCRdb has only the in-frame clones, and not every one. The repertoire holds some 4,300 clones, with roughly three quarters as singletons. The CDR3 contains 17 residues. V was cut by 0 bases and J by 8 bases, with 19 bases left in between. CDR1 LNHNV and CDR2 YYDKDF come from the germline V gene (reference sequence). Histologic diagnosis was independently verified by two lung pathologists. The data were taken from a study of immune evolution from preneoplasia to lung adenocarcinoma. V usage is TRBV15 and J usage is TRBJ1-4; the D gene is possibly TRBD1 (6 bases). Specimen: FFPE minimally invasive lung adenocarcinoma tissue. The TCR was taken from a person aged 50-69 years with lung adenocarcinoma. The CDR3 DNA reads TGTGCCACCAGCAGAGATCATGGGGGCAACGAGGGGGAAAAACTGTTTTTT. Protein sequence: CATSRDHGGNEGEKLFF.